This is a list of T cell receptor beta chains from one sample in a study of Ad26.COV2.S vaccination and SARS-CoV-2 variants. Some clones are missing from TCRdb's copy, which holds only in-frame ones; the method was immunoSEQ multiplex PCR. The table lists some 300,000 clones, roughly 84% of them singletons. The sample was peripheral blood, taken in a trial of Ad26.COV2.S vaccine versus placebo. The receptors were gathered from a person aged 18 to 65 who received the Ad26.COV2.S COVID-19 vaccine or a placebo. Both conserved end residues are part of each CDR3. D genes are given only for firm matches. Some rows mark clone size as missing; the rest say once, few, many or name a class of expanded clone.

clone size: NA; D gene: NA; V gene: TRBV9; J gene: TRBJ2-5; CDR3 protein: CASSVVGRALETQYF; CDR3 DNA: TGTGCCAGCAGCGTAGTGGGCAGGGCATTAGAGACCCAGTACTTC
clone size: NA; D gene: NA; V gene: TRBV19; J gene: TRBJ1-6; CDR3 protein: CASSIRPRTGYNSPLHF; CDR3 DNA: TGTGCCAGTAGTATACGGCCACGCACAGGGTATAATTCACCCCTCCACTTT
clone size: once; D gene: NA; V gene: TRBV6-2/TRBV6-3; J gene: TRBJ2-5; CDR3 protein: CASSRLGGTPNQETQYF; CDR3 DNA: TGTGCCAGCAGTCGTCTCGGGGGAACTCCTAATCAAGAGACCCAGTACTTC
clone size: NA; D gene: NA; V gene: TRBV6-5; J gene: TRBJ1-2; CDR3 protein: CACWSDDYYGYTF; CDR3 DNA: TGTGCCTGCTGGAGTGACGACTACTATGGCTACACCTTC
clone size: NA; D gene: NA; V gene: TRBV29-1; J gene: TRBJ1-2; CDR3 protein: CSVRRSGDGYTF; CDR3 DNA: TGCAGCGTGCGCAGATCGGGGGATGGCTACACCTTC
clone size: NA; D gene: NA; V gene: TRBV7-9; J gene: TRBJ1-4; CDR3 protein: CASSPLSEKLFF; CDR3 DNA: TGTGCCAGCAGCCCCCTAAGTGAAAAACTGTTTTTT
clone size: NA; D gene: NA; V gene: TRBV9; J gene: TRBJ1-1; CDR3 protein: CASSVDGQMNTEAFF; CDR3 DNA: TGTGCCAGCAGCGTAGATGGACAGATGAACACTGAAGCTTTCTTT
clone size: NA; D gene: TRBD1; V gene: TRBV18; J gene: TRBJ2-5; CDR3 protein: CASSPQRTGEQETQYF; CDR3 DNA: TGTGCCAGCTCACCTCAACGGACAGGTGAACAAGAGACCCAGTACTTC
clone size: NA; D gene: TRBD1; V gene: TRBV2; J gene: TRBJ2-2; CDR3 protein: CASSELGQGNTGELFF; CDR3 DNA: TGTGCCAGCAGTGAACTAGGACAGGGCAACACCGGGGAGCTGTTTTTT
clone size: NA; D gene: TRBD1; V gene: TRBV18; J gene: TRBJ2-2; CDR3 protein: CASSLSTTGTGELFF; CDR3 DNA: TGTGCCAGCTCACTCTCCACGACAGGGACCGGGGAGCTGTTTTTT
clone size: NA; D gene: NA; V gene: TRBV10-3; J gene: TRBJ1-6; CDR3 protein: CAISESLVGNSPLHF; CDR3 DNA: TGTGCCATCAGTGAGTCTCTTGTCGGCAATTCACCCCTCCACTTT
clone size: NA; D gene: NA; V gene: TRBV6-5; J gene: TRBJ1-2; CDR3 protein: CASGRTIGYGYTF; CDR3 DNA: TGTGCCAGCGGACGGACTATTGGCTATGGCTACACCTTC
clone size: NA; D gene: NA; V gene: TRBV7-2; J gene: TRBJ2-2; CDR3 protein: CASSSGLTAGAPGELFF; CDR3 DNA: TGTGCCAGCAGCTCCGGACTCACTGCCGGGGCCCCCGGGGAGCTGTTTTTT
clone size: NA; D gene: NA; V gene: TRBV7-2; J gene: TRBJ2-7; CDR3 protein: CASGRTIYEQYF; CDR3 DNA: TGTGCCAGCGGCCGGACAATCTACGAGCAGTACTTC
clone size: NA; D gene: NA; V gene: TRBV5-1; J gene: TRBJ2-5; CDR3 protein: CASSAGREETQYF; CDR3 DNA: TGCGCCAGCAGCGCGGGACGGGAAGAGACCCAGTACTTC